The TCR beta chain described here comes from a study of blood T cell repertoires in COVID-19. Study-level information: Donors in the United States, Italy and Spain gave samples during acute or convalescent COVID-19. PBMCs, B-cell-depleted T cells, or T cells provided the cDNA or gDNA that made up the material.

This table comes from immunoSEQ multiplex PCR, and its TCRdb copy is limited to in-frame clones, with some not included. The sample consists of approximately 190,000 clones, around 80% of them appearing once. This clone was seen a single time. This clonotype was sampled from a man aged 25 to 40 with active or convalescent COVID-19. The sample consisted of peripheral blood.

The CDR3 nucleotides read TGTGCCAGTTCGGCCCGGGGACAGAACACTGAAGCTTTCTTT. Translation gives CASSARGQNTEAFF. The V and J genes are TRBV19 and TRBJ1-1; possible D gene TRBD1, 6 bases. Germline values: CDR1 LNHDA, CDR2 SQIVND (reference sequence). CDR3 length: 14 amino acids. With 8 bases removed from V and 1 base from J, the gap between germline ends came to 14 bases.